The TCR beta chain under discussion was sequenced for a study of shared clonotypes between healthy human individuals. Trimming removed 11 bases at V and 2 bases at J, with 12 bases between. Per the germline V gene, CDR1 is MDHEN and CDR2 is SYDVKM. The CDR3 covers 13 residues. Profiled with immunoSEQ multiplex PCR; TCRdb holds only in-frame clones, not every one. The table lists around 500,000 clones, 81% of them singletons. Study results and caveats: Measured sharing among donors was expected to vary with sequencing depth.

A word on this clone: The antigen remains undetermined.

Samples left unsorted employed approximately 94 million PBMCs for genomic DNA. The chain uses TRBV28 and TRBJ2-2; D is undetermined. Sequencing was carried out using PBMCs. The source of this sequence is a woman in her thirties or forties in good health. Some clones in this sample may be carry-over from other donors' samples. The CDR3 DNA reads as TGTGCCGGCTCGGCTACCAACACCGGGGAGCTGTTTTTT. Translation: CAGSATNTGELFF. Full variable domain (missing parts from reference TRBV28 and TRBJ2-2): DVKVTQSSRYLVKRTGEKVFLECVQDMDHENMFWYRQDPGLGLRLIYFSYDVKMKEKGDIPEGYSVSREKKERFSLILESASTNQTSMYLCAGSATNTGELFFGEGSRLTVL.